The 23 T cell receptor beta chains below were found in one sample sequenced in a study of blood T cell repertoires in COVID-19. Here immunoSEQ multiplex PCR was the method, and the copy in TCRdb shows in-frame clones only, minus some. This table holds about 100,000 clones, about 80% found once. Material: peripheral blood. The receptors here all came from an older man with active or convalescent COVID-19.

The genes are TRBV23-1 and TRBJ2-7; a possible D gene is TRBD2 (6 bases). TRBV23-1 is assigned to the ORF class and has an uncertain function. This CDR3 has 15 amino acids. The V gene lost 4 bases and the J gene lost 3 bases, with 16 bases spanning the gap. The CDR3 spells CASSPRDSSFYEQYF. CDR3 DNA sequence: TGCGCCAGCAGTCCACGGGACTCGTCTTTCTACGAGCAGTACTTC.

CDR3 protein: CATSSLTATPTSTDTQYF. CDR3 sequence (DNA): TGTGCCACCAGCAGTTTAACAGCTACTCCAACTAGCACAGATACGCAGTATTTT. The V gene is TRBV15, the J gene TRBJ2-3; D remains unclear. The CDR3 extends over 18 amino acids. V was trimmed by 3 bases and J by 0 bases, leaving 19 bases between them. Germline CDR1 LNHNV, CDR2 YYDKDF (reference sequence).

V is TRBV19 and J is TRBJ1-2; 7 positions agree with TRBD1. The CDR3 is made up of 14 amino acids. The germline CDR1 and CDR2 sequences are LNHDA and SQIVND (reference sequence). V was clipped by 7 bases and J by 4 bases; unmatched bases: 9. The CDR3 sequence: CASIPPGQTYGYTF. In nucleotides, the CDR3 is TGTGCCAGTATCCCCCCGGGACAGACCTATGGCTACACCTTC. Full variable domain (missing parts from reference TRBV19 and TRBJ1-2): DGGITQSPKYLFRKEGQNVTLSCEQNLNHDAMYWYRQDPGQGLRLIYYSQIVNDFQKGDIAEGYSVSREKKESFPLTVTSAQKNPTAFYLCASIPPGQTYGYTFGSGTRLTVV.

The table lists this clone with a few counts. This sample also contains other DNA sequences that code for the same CDR3. The chain recombines TRBV27 with TRBJ1-2, with a tentative D call TRBD1 (6 bases). The germline V gene encodes CDR1 MNHEY and CDR2 SMNVEV (reference sequence). The V and J ends lost 3 bases and 2 bases respectively, with 10 bases between them. The CDR3 has 14 residues. CDR3 sequence: CASSLSGGNYGYTF. CDR3 nucleotide sequence: TGTGCCAGCAGTTTGTCGGGGGGCAACTATGGCTACACCTTC.

The CDR3 sequence: CASSPEGSGNTGELFF. The DNA for the CDR3 is TGCGCCAGCAGCCCCGAAGGGAGCGGGAACACCGGGGAGCTGTTTTTT. The chain carries TRBV4-1 and TRBJ2-2; the D gene is possibly TRBD2 (5 bases). CDR3 length: 16 amino acids. V was trimmed by 4 bases and J by 1 base, leaving 13 bases between them. Germline V CDR1 and CDR2: MGHRA, YSYEKL.

V gene TRBV9 combines with J gene TRBJ2-3; 10 bases match TRBD1. CDR3 length: 15 amino acids. The germline gives CDR1 SGDLS, CDR2 YYNGEE. Trimming at V came to 4 bases and at J to 3 bases, leaving 5 bases not matched to a gene. CDR3 nucleotide sequence: TGTGCCAGCAGCACCCGGGACAGGGGTACAGATACGCAGTATTTT. This codes for CASSTRDRGTDTQYF.

The chain recombines TRBV28 with TRBJ2-1; 10 bases agree with TRBD2. The CDR3 covers 16 residues. Trimming removed 5 bases from V and 4 bases from J; junction bases left unmatched: 8. Germline-derived CDR1 and CDR2 are MDHEN and SYDVKM. The CDR3 sequence: CASSQLTSGLYNEQFF. In nucleotides, the CDR3 is TGTGCCAGCAGTCAACTGACTAGCGGGCTTTACAATGAGCAGTTCTTC.

The gene calls are TRBV5-4 and TRBJ1-2; 7 bases match TRBD1. CDR3 length: 15 amino acids. Germline CDR1 reads SGHNT; CDR2 reads YYREEE (reference sequence). V shed 4 bases and J 4 bases; nucleotides not matched to a gene: 10. This CDR3 is CASSPGGGQIYGYTF. Here the CDR3 DNA reads TGTGCCAGCAGCCCGGGGGGGGGACAGATCTATGGCTACACCTTC.

This chain joins TRBV9 and TRBJ2-7; 9 nucleotides align to TRBD1. The CDR3 covers 16 residues. V gave up 4 bases and J gave up 5 bases; unmatched junction bases: 13. Germline values: CDR1 SGDLS, CDR2 YYNGEE. Here the CDR3 DNA reads TGTGCCAGCAGCTCCCCCGGGACAGGGACCCCCCACGAGCAGTACTTC. It translates to CASSSPGTGTPHEQYF.

The chain links TRBV5-8 to TRBJ2-7; 9 nucleotides line up with TRBD1. This CDR3 is 18 amino acids long. V dropped 4 bases and J dropped 3; count of bases not matched to a gene: 17. Per germline, CDR1 SGHTS and CDR2 YDEGEE. The CDR3 region is CASSRPGQGLSFSYEQYF. The CDR3 DNA is TGTGCCAGCAGCCGGCCGGGACAGGGACTCTCTTTCAGCTACGAGCAGTACTTC. The variable domain in full, with the rest retrieved from reference TRBV5-8 and TRBJ2-7, is EAGVTQSPTHLIKTRGQQATLRCSPISGHTSVYWYQQALGLGLQFLLWYDEGEERNRGNFPPRFSGRQFPNYSSELNVNALELEDSALYLCASSRPGQGLSFSYEQYFGPGTRLTVT.

The chain has TRBV6-5 and TRBJ1-2; 10 bases agree with TRBD1. The CDR3 is 13 residues long. The V gene end was trimmed by 7 bases and the J gene end by 8 bases; junction bases not matched to a gene: 7. Germline lookup yields CDR1 MNHEY and CDR2 SVGAGI. DNA for the CDR3: TGTGCCAGCAACCTGGACAGGGGGAACGGCTACACCTTC. This gives the protein CASNLDRGNGYTF.

The chain links TRBV5-1 to TRBJ2-2; maybe TRBD1 (7 bases). This CDR3 region has 13 residues. The germline V and J ends were trimmed by 5 bases and 7 bases, with 12 bases remaining between them. The germline CDR1 and CDR2 sequences are SGHRS and YFSETQ. The CDR3 sequence is CASSTRGVGELFF. CDR3 nucleotide sequence: TGCGCCAGCAGTACCAGGGGGGTCGGGGAGCTGTTTTTT. Variable domain in full (rest from reference TRBV5-1 and TRBJ2-2): KAGVTQTPRYLIKTRGQQVTLSCSPISGHRSVSWYQQTPGQGLQFLFEYFSETQRNKGNFPGRFSGRQFSNSRSEMNVSTLELGDSALYLCASSTRGVGELFFGEGSRLTVL.

The V call is TRBV6-5, the J call TRBJ1-1; 7 bases map to TRBD1. J gave up 5 bases and V 2 bases, and 8 bases lay outside the gene matches. The length of the CDR3 is 15 residues. Germline V gene sequence: CDR1 MNHEY, CDR2 SVGAGI. CDR3 bases: TGTGCCAGCAGTTACCCTGATACAGGGGATACTGAAGCTTTCTTT. Amino acids: CASSYPDTGDTEAFF.

This clone was picked up one time. V gene TRBV19 combines with J gene TRBJ1-3, with TRBD1 matching over 9 bases. The CDR3 spans 19 residues. Germline V gene sequence: CDR1 LNHDA, CDR2 SQIVND (reference sequence). V shed 0 bases and J 2 bases; nucleotides not matched to a gene: 11. The CDR3 nucleotides read TGTGCCAGTAGTATAGACCGCCCCCCGAGACAGGGGGCTGGAAACACCATATATTTT. Residues: CASSIDRPPRQGAGNTIYF.

The CDR3 DNA reads as TGCGCCAGCAGTCAAGGACTGACTAACTATGGCTACACCTTC. Translated: CASSQGLTNYGYTF. The rearrangement links TRBV23-1 to TRBJ1-2; no clear D gene. TRBV23-1 falls under the ORF class, with uncertain function. The germline V and J ends were trimmed by 2 bases and 0 bases, with 7 bases remaining between them. This CDR3 is 14 amino acids long.

The J gene is TRBJ2-7, the V gene TRBV19; D may be TRBD1 (6 bases). Germline V gene lookup returns CDR1 LNHDA and CDR2 SQIVND (reference sequence). The V end was cut by 5 bases, the J end by 2 bases, with 16 bases between. The CDR3 length is 15 residues. Here the CDR3 reads CASSSRDTGPYEQYF. In DNA, the CDR3 is TGTGCCAGTAGTTCCCGGGACACGGGACCCTACGAGCAGTACTTC.

The DNA for the CDR3 is TGTGCCAGCAGTGCTACCTACGAGCAGTACTTC. Translated, it gives CASSATYEQYF. The chain combines TRBV2 with TRBJ2-7; D gene unclear. The germline V and J ends were trimmed by 4 bases and 2 bases, with 3 bases remaining between them. CDR3 size: 11 residues. CDR1 and CDR2 (germline): SNHLY, FYNNEI.

This clone was seen a handful of times. V gene TRBV19 combines with J gene TRBJ2-5; D is perhaps TRBD2 (6 bases). V lost 4 bases, J lost 4 bases, and 10 bases lay in between. The length of the CDR3 is 13 residues. Germline V lookup: CDR1 LNHDA, CDR2 SQIVND (reference sequence). For the CDR3, the DNA is TGTGCCAGTAGTAGGGGGGACCCAGAGACCCAGTACTTC. Translated, it gives CASSRGDPETQYF.

This rearrangement joins TRBV5-4 to TRBJ1-4; D may be TRBD1 (6 bases). Looked up from germline, CDR1 is SGHNT and CDR2 is YYREEE (reference sequence). This CDR3 has 17 residues. Trimming took 0 bases from V and 10 from J, leaving 22 bases between them. The CDR3 reads CASSLGGGAGAGGKLFF. The CDR3, as DNA: TGTGCCAGCAGCTTGGGAGGTGGGGCAGGGGCCGGAGGAAAACTGTTTTTT.

V gene TRBV5-1 combines with J gene TRBJ2-2, with 12 bases that match TRBD1. The CDR3 runs 16 residues. CDR1 SGHRS and CDR2 YFSETQ come from the germline V gene. V gave up 3 bases and J gave up 7 bases; unmatched junction bases: 7. The CDR3: CASSSGTGGSGGELFF. CDR3 bases: TGCGCCAGCAGCTCCGGGACAGGGGGCTCGGGCGGGGAGCTGTTTTTT.

The chain has TRBV7-6 and TRBJ1-6; D is uncertain. The V end lost 1 base, the J end lost 7 bases, and 11 bases lay between the germline ends. CDR3 size: 15 residues. The germline CDR1 and CDR2 sequences are SGHVS and FNYEAQ. The CDR3 coding sequence is TGTGCCAGCAGCTTAGTTTCAGACTCAAATTCACCCCTCCACTTT. Protein product: CASSLVSDSNSPLHF.

This clone was seen once. The rearrangement joins TRBV18 to TRBJ2-1, with a weak D call TRBD2 (6 bases). The CDR3 consists of 12 residues. Looked up from germline, CDR1 is KGHSH and CDR2 is LQKENI. V was pared by 3 bases and J by 9 bases, with 9 bases between. CDR3 DNA sequence: TGTGCCAGCTCACCTGGGGGGAGTGAGCAGTTCTTC. Protein sequence: CASSPGGSEQFF. Full variable domain (remainder filled in from reference TRBV18 and TRBJ2-1): NAGVMQNPRHLVRRRGQEARLRCSPMKGHSHVYWYRQLPEEGLKFMVYLQKENIIDESGMPKERFSAEFPKEGPSILRIQQVVRGDSAAYFCASSPGGSEQFFGPGTRLTVL.

This clone was seen a single time. This chain joins TRBV5-6 and TRBJ2-3, with 9 bases lining up with TRBD2. The CDR3 spans 19 residues. Germline V gene data show CDR1 as SGHDT and CDR2 as YYEEEE. V shed 2 bases, J shed 3 bases, and the junction held 16 bases outside the gene matches. CDR3 nucleotides: TGTGCCAGCAGCTTACGAGGCCTAGCGGGATGGGGTAGTACAGATACGCAGTATTTT. Its translation is CASSLRGLAGWGSTDTQYF.